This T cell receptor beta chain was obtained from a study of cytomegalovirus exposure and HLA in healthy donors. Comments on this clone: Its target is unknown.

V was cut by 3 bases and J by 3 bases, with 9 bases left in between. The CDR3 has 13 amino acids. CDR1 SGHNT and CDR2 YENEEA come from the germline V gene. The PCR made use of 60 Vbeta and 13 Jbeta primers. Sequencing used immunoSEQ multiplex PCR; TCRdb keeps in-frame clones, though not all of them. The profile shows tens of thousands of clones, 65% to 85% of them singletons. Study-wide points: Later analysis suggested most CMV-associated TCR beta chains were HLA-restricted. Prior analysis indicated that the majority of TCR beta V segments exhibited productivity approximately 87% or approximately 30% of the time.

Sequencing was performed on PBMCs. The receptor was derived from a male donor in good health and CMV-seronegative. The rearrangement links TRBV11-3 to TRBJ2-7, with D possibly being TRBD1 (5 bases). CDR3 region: CASSFSQDYEQYF. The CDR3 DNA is TGTGCCAGCAGCTTTTCACAGGACTACGAGCAGTACTTC.